The clone carrying this TCR beta chain was observed a single time. Its antigen is not identified. The sample originates from a study of T cell responses to AZD1222 COVID-19 vaccine. The study, taken as a whole, reports: It was only after the peak T cell response that any repertoires were sampled. A mostly white British donor set with more females was recruited, and clonal diversity was possibly underestimated.

Method: immunoSEQ multiplex PCR; TCRdb's copy keeps in-frame clones and lacks some. The sample comprises over 95,000 clones, approximately 90% of which are singletons, and around 10% rests with the top ten. The CDR3 has 15 amino acids. Germline CDR1 is SGHTA and CDR2 is FQGTGA. J lost 0 bases, V lost 5 bases, and 2 bases had no gene match. The clonotype comes from an adult in good health. The genes are TRBV7-3 and TRBJ2-1; 9 nucleotides match TRBD1. The sequenced sample was peripheral blood, obtained on day 0 of AZD1222 vaccination. The CDR3 loop reads CASSPDRGSYNEQFF. DNA for the CDR3: TGTGCCAGCAGCCCGGACAGGGGCTCCTACAATGAGCAGTTCTTC.